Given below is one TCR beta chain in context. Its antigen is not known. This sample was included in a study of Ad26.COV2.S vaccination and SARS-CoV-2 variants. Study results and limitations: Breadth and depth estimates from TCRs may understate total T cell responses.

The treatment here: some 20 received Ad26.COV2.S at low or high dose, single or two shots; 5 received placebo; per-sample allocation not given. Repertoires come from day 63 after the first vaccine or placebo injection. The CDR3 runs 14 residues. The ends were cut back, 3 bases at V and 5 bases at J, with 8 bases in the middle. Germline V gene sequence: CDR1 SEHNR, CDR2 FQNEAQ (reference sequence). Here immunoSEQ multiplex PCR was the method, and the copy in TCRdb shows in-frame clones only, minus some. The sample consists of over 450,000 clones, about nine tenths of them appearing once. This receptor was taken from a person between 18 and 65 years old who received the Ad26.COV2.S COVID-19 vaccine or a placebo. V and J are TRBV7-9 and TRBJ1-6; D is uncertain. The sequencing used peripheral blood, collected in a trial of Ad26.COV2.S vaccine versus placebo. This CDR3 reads CASSLDGNNSPLHF. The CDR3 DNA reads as TGTGCCAGCAGCTTGGACGGGAATAATTCACCCCTCCACTTT.